This T cell receptor (beta chain) is from a study of early T cells in non-severe SARS-CoV-2 infection. Trimming removed 5 bases at V and 0 bases at J, with 11 bases between. Germline assignment: CDR1 SGHTA and CDR2 FQGTGA. The CDR3 spans 16 residues. A single record per CDR3 protein comes from TCRdb applying MiXCR to the 5' RACE reads. The sample holds some 91,000 distinct CDR3 sequences, approximately 11% seen once. The genes are TRBV7-3 and TRBJ2-6; D is uncertain. The TCR was taken from an adult who was a healthcare worker with PCR-confirmed SARS-CoV-2 infection or an uninfected control (not recorded which). The source material was whole blood, sampled at baseline. The CDR3 loop reads CASSLGRSSGANVLTF. CDR3 in DNA: TGTGCCAGCAGCCTCGGACGGTCCTCTGGGGCCAACGTCCTGACTTTC.